Listed below are T cell receptor beta chains from one sample, sequenced in a study of regulatory T cells in long-lasting Graves disease. TCRdb called the multiplex PCR reads again in MiXCR, with one record for every CDR3 protein. The data show 440,000 or so distinct CDR3 sequences, 14% to 15% seen once. These sequences were also reported in another study, on T cells in Graves' hyperthyroidism and ophthalmopathy.

Sequencing used peripheral blood mononuclear cells (PBMCs), obtained at new diagnosis, from a patient treated with antithyroid drugs. All receptors derive from a woman in her twenties or thirties with Graves disease. Each CDR3 is given with its conserved first and last residue. The D gene is left open where the match is weak.

d_gene	v_gene	j_gene	CDR3aa
.	TRBV13	TRBJ2-7	CASSLVSQDRSREIRVFHEQYF
.	TRBV4-1	TRBJ2-5	CASSQPGTTQETQYF
.	TRBV12-3/TRBV12-4	TRBJ2-2	CASTLGPGPGELFF
TRBD1	TRBV11-2	TRBJ2-1	CASSLAAGQGFNEQFF
.	TRBV6-1	TRBJ1-5	CANRGDGGIGNQPQHF
TRBD1	TRBV30	TRBJ1-2	CAWSTFATGWGSGYTF
.	TRBV6-1	TRBJ2-5	CATYLGHVAETQYF
.	TRBV6-2/TRBV6-3	TRBJ2-5	CASRPPSRKPQETQYF
TRBD1	TRBV28	TRBJ2-7	CASSLSLWDRESYEQYF
.	TRBV7-8	TRBJ2-1	CASSLALNWQFF
TRBD2	TRBV28	TRBJ2-1	CASSGTSGVSYNEQFF
.	TRBV24-1	TRBJ2-7	CATSDPTMPAPNEQYF
TRBD2	TRBV20-1	TRBJ2-1	CSARTLAGDLYNEQFF
.	TRBV13	TRBJ2-1	CASSQRLGASSYNEQFF